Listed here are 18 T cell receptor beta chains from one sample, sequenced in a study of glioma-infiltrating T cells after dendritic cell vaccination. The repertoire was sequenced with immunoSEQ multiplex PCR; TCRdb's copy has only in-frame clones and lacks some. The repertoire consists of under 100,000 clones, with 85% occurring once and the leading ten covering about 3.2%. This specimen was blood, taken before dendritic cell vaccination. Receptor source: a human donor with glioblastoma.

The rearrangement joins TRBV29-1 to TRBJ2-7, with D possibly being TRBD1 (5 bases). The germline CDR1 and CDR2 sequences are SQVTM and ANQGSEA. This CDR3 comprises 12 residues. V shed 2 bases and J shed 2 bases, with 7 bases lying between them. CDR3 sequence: CSVETGPYEQYF. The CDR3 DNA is TGCAGCGTTGAAACAGGTCCCTACGAGCAGTACTTC.

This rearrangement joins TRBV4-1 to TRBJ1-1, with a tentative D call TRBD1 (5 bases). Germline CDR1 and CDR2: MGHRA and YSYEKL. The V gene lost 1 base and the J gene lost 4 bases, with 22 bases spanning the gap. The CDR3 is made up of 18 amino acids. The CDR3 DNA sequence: TGCGCCAGCAGCCAAGGACTTGGACCCTTACGGGGGGGCACTGAAGCTTTCTTT. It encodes CASSQGLGPLRGGTEAFF.

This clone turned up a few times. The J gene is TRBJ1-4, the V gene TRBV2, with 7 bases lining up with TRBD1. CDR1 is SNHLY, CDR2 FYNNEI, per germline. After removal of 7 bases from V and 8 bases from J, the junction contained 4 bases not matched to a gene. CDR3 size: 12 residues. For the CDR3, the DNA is TGTGCCAGCAAACAGGGGCGCGAAAAACTGTTTTTT. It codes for CASKQGREKLFF.

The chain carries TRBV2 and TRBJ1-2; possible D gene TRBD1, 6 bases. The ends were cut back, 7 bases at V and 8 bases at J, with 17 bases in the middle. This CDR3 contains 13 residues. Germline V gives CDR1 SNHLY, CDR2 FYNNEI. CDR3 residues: CASTEGGRGGYTF. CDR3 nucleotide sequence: TGTGCCAGCACCGAGGGGGGGCGCGGCGGCTACACCTTC.

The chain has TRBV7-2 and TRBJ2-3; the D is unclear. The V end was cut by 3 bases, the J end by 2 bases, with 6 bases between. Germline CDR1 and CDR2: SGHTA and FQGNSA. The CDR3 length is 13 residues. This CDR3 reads CASSLGFTDTQYF. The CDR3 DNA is TGTGCCAGCAGCTTGGGCTTCACAGATACGCAGTATTTT. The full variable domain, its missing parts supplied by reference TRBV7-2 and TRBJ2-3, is GAGVSQSPSNKVTEKGKDVELRCDPISGHTALYWYRQSLGQGLEFLIYFQGNSAPDKSGLPSDRFSAERTGGSVSTLTIQRTQQEDSAVYLCASSLGFTDTQYFGPGTRLTVL.

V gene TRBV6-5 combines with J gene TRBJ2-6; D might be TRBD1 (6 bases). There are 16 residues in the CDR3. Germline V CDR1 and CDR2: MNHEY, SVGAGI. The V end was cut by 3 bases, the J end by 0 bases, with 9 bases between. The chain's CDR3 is CASSYGGLSGANVLTF. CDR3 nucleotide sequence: TGTGCCAGCAGTTATGGGGGCCTCTCTGGGGCCAACGTCCTGACTTTC.

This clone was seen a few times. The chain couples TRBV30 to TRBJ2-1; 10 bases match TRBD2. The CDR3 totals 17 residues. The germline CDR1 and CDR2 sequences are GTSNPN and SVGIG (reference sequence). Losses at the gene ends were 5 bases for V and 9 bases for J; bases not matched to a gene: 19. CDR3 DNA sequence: TGTGCCTGGGCACACGCTAGCGGGAGTGTAACCGACAGTGAGCAGTTCTTC. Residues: CAWAHASGSVTDSEQFF.

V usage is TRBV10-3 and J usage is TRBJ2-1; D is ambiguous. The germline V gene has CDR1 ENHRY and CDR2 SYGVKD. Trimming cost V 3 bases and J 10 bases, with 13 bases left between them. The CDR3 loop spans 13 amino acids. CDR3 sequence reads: CAISDDELREQFF. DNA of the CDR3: TGTGCCATCAGTGATGACGAGCTCAGGGAGCAGTTCTTC.

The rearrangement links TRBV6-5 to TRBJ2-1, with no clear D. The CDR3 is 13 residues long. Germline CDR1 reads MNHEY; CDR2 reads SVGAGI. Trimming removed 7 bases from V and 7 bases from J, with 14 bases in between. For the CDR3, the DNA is TGTGCCAGCACCAACCCAAGGAGTAATGAGCAGTTCTTC. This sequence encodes CASTNPRSNEQFF.

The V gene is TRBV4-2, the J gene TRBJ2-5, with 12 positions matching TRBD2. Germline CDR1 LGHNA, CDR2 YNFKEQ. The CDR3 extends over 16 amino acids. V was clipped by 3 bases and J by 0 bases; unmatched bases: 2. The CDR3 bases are TGTGCCAGCAGCCAGCTAGCGGGGGGGTACCAAGAGACCCAGTACTTC. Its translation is CASSQLAGGYQETQYF.

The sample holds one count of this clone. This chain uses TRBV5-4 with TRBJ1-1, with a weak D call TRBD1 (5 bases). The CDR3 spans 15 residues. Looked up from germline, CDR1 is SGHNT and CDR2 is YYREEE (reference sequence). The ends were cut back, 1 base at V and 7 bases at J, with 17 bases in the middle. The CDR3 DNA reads TGTGCCAGCAGCTTGTCAGGTTCAGGGCCGATTGAAGCTTTCTTT. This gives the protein CASSLSGSGPIEAFF. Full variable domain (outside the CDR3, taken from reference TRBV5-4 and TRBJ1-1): ETGVTQSPTHLIKTRGQQVTLRCSSQSGHNTVSWYQQALGQGPQFIFQYYREEENGRGNFPPRFSGLQFPNYSSELNVNALELDDSALYLCASSLSGSGPIEAFFGQGTRLTVV.

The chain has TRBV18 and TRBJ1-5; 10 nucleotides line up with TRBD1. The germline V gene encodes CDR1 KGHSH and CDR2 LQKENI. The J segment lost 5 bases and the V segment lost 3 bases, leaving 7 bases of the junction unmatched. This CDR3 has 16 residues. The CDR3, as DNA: TGTGCCAGCTCACCCCCGGACAGGGGGGAGGATCAGCCCCAGCATTTT. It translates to CASSPPDRGEDQPQHF.

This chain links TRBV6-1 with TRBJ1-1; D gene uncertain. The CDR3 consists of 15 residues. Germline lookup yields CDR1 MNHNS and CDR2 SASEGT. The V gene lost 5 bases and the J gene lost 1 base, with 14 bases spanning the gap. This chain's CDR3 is CASSKGGRENTEAFF. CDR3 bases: TGTGCCAGCAGTAAAGGAGGGAGGGAGAACACTGAAGCTTTCTTT.

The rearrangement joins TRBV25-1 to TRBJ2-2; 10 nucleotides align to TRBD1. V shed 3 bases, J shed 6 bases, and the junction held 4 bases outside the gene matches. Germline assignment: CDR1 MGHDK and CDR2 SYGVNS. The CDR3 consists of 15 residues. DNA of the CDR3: TGTGCCAGCAGTGAGGGACAGGGGTGGTCCGGGGAGCTGTTTTTT. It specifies CASSEGQGWSGELFF.

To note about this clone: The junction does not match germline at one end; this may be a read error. This CDR3 is CVSSLAGGGLNYGYTF. CDR3 in DNA: TGTGTCAGCAGTTTAGCGGGAGGGGGGCTGAACTATGGCTACACCTTC. V and J are TRBV28 and TRBJ1-2; a weak D match, TRBD1 (6 bases). The germline gives CDR1 MDHEN, CDR2 SYDVKM. The CDR3 has 16 amino acids.

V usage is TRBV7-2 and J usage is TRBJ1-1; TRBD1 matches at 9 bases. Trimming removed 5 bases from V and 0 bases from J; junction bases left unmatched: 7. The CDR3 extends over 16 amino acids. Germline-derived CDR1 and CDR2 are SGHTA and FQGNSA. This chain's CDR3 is CASSLQGARMNTEAFF. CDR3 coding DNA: TGTGCCAGCAGCCTACAGGGGGCGCGTATGAACACTGAAGCTTTCTTT.

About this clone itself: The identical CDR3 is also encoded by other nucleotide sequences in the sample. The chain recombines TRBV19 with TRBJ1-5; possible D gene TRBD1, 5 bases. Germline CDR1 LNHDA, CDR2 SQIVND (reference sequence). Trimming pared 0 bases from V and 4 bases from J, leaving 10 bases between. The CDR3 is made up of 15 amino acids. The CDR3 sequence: CASSIDRVGNQPQHF. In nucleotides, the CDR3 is TGTGCCAGTAGTATAGACAGGGTAGGAAATCAGCCCCAGCATTTT.

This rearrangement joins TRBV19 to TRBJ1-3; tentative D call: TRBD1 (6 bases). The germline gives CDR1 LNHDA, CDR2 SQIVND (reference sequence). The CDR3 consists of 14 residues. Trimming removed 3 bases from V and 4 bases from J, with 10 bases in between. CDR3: CASSMGGLGNTIYF. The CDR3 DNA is TGTGCCAGTAGTATGGGGGGGCTCGGAAACACCATATATTTT.